This T cell receptor beta chain was identified in a study of T cells after somatic rescue of genetic block. Assay used: immunoSEQ multiplex PCR; TCRdb lists only in-frame clones, some missing. The top ten clones hold roughly 24% of a sample with around 8,100 clones, over 70% of them seen once. The V and J ends lost 11 bases and 9 bases respectively, with 23 bases between them. Germline values: CDR1 MNHNS, CDR2 SASEGT. The CDR3 runs 13 residues. This chain links TRBV6-1 with TRBJ2-7, with D tentatively TRBD2 (6 bases). The clonotype originates from a boy between 10 and 17 years old. Material for sequencing was peripheral blood mononuclear cells (PBMCs). As DNA, the CDR3 is TGTGCCCCCAGAACCGGGACTGTTAATCGGCAGTACTTC. Translating gives CAPRTGTVNRQYF.